Listed below are T cell receptor beta chains from one sample, sequenced in a study of blood T cell repertoires in COVID-19. The method was immunoSEQ multiplex PCR; TCRdb's version includes in-frame clones alone and lacks a portion of them. This repertoire shows around 700,000 clones, about nine tenths found once; its top ten account for approximately 0.25%. Material: peripheral blood. The source of these receptors is a woman under 30 with acute or convalescent COVID-19. Each CDR3 is given without its conserved first and last residue. Fields, in order: V gene, D gene, CDR3 protein. D genes are given only for firm matches.

v_call: TRBV11-2; d_call: NA; cdr3_aa: ASSPIAGGGEAF
v_call: TRBV6-5; d_call: NA; cdr3_aa: ASSYSRRADTQY
v_call: TRBV25-1; d_call: NA; cdr3_aa: ASSSTTGYNSPLH
v_call: TRBV19; d_call: NA; cdr3_aa: ASSIGWGGTEAF
v_call: TRBV7-2; d_call: TRBD2; cdr3_aa: ASSPGLADTDTQY
v_call: TRBV6-6; d_call: TRBD1; cdr3_aa: ASGRTGNYEQY
v_call: TRBV6-5; d_call: NA; cdr3_aa: ASSRETQY
v_call: TRBV7-3; d_call: TRBD1; cdr3_aa: ASSLPGQGRNTEAF
v_call: TRBV12-3/TRBV12-4; d_call: NA; cdr3_aa: ASSLGEVQY
v_call: TRBV12-3/TRBV12-4; d_call: NA; cdr3_aa: ASSFLPRSGYT
v_call: TRBV30; d_call: NA; cdr3_aa: AWSGSGKNYGYT
v_call: TRBV6-5; d_call: NA; cdr3_aa: ASSYEDYTEAF
v_call: TRBV6-2/TRBV6-3; d_call: TRBD2; cdr3_aa: ASSLGGNEQF
v_call: TRBV11-2; d_call: TRBD1; cdr3_aa: ASSDPRTGMNTEAF
v_call: TRBV29-1; d_call: TRBD1; cdr3_aa: SVPGTDGYT
v_call: TRBV3-1/TRBV3-2; d_call: TRBD2; cdr3_aa: ASSQVGGGATDTQY
v_call: TRBV2; d_call: NA; cdr3_aa: ASRALSGNQPQH
v_call: TRBV9; d_call: NA; cdr3_aa: ASSVGGVPNYGYT
v_call: TRBV12-3/TRBV12-4; d_call: TRBD1; cdr3_aa: ASSSRDSVREY
v_call: TRBV4-1; d_call: NA; cdr3_aa: ASSQGGGTNTGELF
v_call: TRBV19; d_call: NA; cdr3_aa: ASSIFRRDNQPQH
v_call: TRBV18; d_call: TRBD1; cdr3_aa: ASSLGQGDAEAF
v_call: TRBV30; d_call: TRBD1; cdr3_aa: AWSLQSGGPNGYT
v_call: TRBV7-2; d_call: NA; cdr3_aa: ASTREDYGYT
v_call: TRBV6-6; d_call: NA; cdr3_aa: ASSFLGDGYT
v_call: TRBV9; d_call: NA; cdr3_aa: ASSVAEGGNQPQH
v_call: TRBV7-6; d_call: NA; cdr3_aa: ASSLRRGPDTGELF
v_call: TRBV9; d_call: TRBD2; cdr3_aa: ASSERLAGVMNTGELF
v_call: TRBV24-1; d_call: TRBD2; cdr3_aa: ATSLSGGRNTQY
v_call: TRBV3-1/TRBV3-2; d_call: TRBD1; cdr3_aa: ASSQDSGTEHYEQY
v_call: TRBV3-1/TRBV3-2; d_call: NA; cdr3_aa: ASSQEGGRGLF